The clone carrying this TCR beta chain was recorded once. The sample originates from a study of T cell responses to AZD1222 COVID-19 vaccine. This table comes from immunoSEQ multiplex PCR, and its TCRdb copy is limited to in-frame clones, with some not included. The data contain more than 120,000 clones, 70% to 90% of them singletons. The input for sequencing was peripheral blood, taken 28 days after the second dose of the MenACWY control vaccine. This receptor was taken from an adult who received the MenACWY meningococcal vaccine as a control.

This CDR3 reads CASRRDWANTGELFF. DNA for the CDR3: TGTGCCAGTAGGCGGGATTGGGCGAACACCGGGGAGCTGTTTTTT. J is TRBJ2-2 and V is TRBV19; D is possibly TRBD2 (6 bases). CDR1 is LNHDA, CDR2 SQIVND, per germline (reference sequence). The CDR3 sequence is 15 residues long. The V end lost 6 bases, the J end lost 0 bases, and 11 bases lay between the germline ends.